Listed below are T cell receptor beta chains from one sample, sequenced in a study of beta chain features in type 1 diabetes. Assay used: immunoSEQ multiplex PCR; TCRdb lists only in-frame clones, some missing. The sample gives over 600,000 clones, 12% of which show up once; around 0.12% is in the top ten. Sequenced sample: naive CD4+ T cells from blood. These receptors all stem from a man in his thirties or forties with type 1 diabetes. CDR3s leave out the opening cysteine and the closing phenylalanine or tryptophan.

v_gene,j_gene,CDR3aa
TRBV4-2,TRBJ2-3,ASSLRTSGAPSTDTQY
TRBV10-3,TRBJ2-7,AIHSGTGDYEQY
TRBV10-3,TRBJ2-7,AISESRETGSYEQY
TRBV7-9,TRBJ1-2,ASSLEGGGYT
TRBV7-2,TRBJ1-2,ASNLQGANYGYT
TRBV6-6,TRBJ1-2,ASSYSSGTNYGYT
TRBV19,TRBJ1-1,ASSIEGIGTEAF
TRBV6-1,TRBJ2-3,ASYVSNGGDTQY
TRBV19,TRBJ1-6,ASSPAVVNSPLH
TRBV7-2,TRBJ2-5,ASSFGTQETQY
TRBV7-2,TRBJ1-5,ASSSSGPRTNQPQH
TRBV9,TRBJ2-7,ASSPDSKMYEQY
TRBV27,TRBJ1-6,ASSWDGNSPLH
TRBV7-9,TRBJ1-6,ASSLRQGHSPLH
TRBV30,TRBJ2-5,ARASKGGGLETQY
TRBV19,TRBJ2-7,ASGPDRGFYEQY
TRBV27,TRBJ2-1,ASSQRDRDNEQF
TRBV4-2,TRBJ1-5,ASSPSWVQSNQPQH
TRBV19,TRBJ2-5,ASSMLGGQETQY
TRBV28,TRBJ2-1,ASSLPSGGYNEQF
TRBV10-3,TRBJ2-3,AIKSTAEVDTQY
TRBV6-1,TRBJ2-4,ASSVSGGQGYIQY
TRBV11-3,TRBJ2-5,ASSPHSQETQY